This T cell receptor beta chain appears in the sequencing data of a study of blood T cell repertoires in COVID-19. Study-wide background: Sites in the United States, Italy and Spain provided acute and convalescent COVID-19 samples. The cDNA or gDNA used as material had been derived from T cells, B-cell-depleted T cells, or PBMCs.

As handled by the study authors: Reference gene primers were amplified, and this amplification served to estimate nucleated cell counts. Data came from immunoSEQ multiplex PCR; TCRdb stores just in-frame clones and leaves some out. The DNA was the basis for D and trimming; V, J and clone size are from that table. The sample has more than 100,000 clones, around 89% seen once. Seattle cases were enrolled at active infection and followed longitudinally. The CDR3 totals 14 residues. CDR1 is MNHEY and CDR2 is SVGEGT in the germline V gene. V dropped 4 bases and J dropped 1; count of bases not matched to a gene: 3.

The sample was peripheral blood. The TCR was taken from a woman aged 55 to 70 with COVID-19, enrolled during active disease. The chain combines TRBV6-2 or TRBV6-3 with TRBJ1-1; 7 bases align to TRBD1. CDR3 coding DNA: TGTGCCAGCAGTTCCGCAGGGGGGAACACTGAAGCTTTCTTT. As protein: CASSSAGGNTEAFF.